The rows below give T cell receptor beta chains drawn from one sample of a study of blood T cell repertoires in COVID-19. The table came from immunoSEQ multiplex PCR; TCRdb's copy has only in-frame clones and leaves some out. The sample includes 300,000 to 400,000 clones, approximately 87% of them seen just once. What was sequenced was peripheral blood. The receptor source for this set is a young woman with COVID-19, enrolled during active disease. The CDR3 runs from the conserved cysteine through the conserved F or W. The D gene is left open where the match is weak. For some rows the clone size is stated as once, few or many, or as a class when expanded; others skip it.

>NA|TRBV5-6|TRBJ2-2|TRBD2
TGTGCCAGCAGGTCCTCCGGGACTAGCGGGACCCAGAGCGGGGAGCTGTTTTTT
CASRSSGTSGTQSGELFF
>NA|TRBV29-1|TRBJ1-1|TRBD1
TGCAGCGGTGCGACAGGGTCGAACACTGAAGCTTTCTTT
CSGATGSNTEAFF
>NA|TRBV2|TRBJ2-7|TRBD2
TGTGCCAGCAGAATCGGGACTAGCGGGAGCGAGCAGTACTTC
CASRIGTSGSEQYF
>NA|TRBV19|TRBJ1-2|TRBD1
TGTGCCAGCCGACAGGGGGTCAACTATGGCTACACCTTC
CASRQGVNYGYTF
>NA|TRBV28|TRBJ2-1|TRBD2
TGTGCCAGCAGTTTAGGGGAGGGTACCTACAATGAGCAGTTCTTC
CASSLGEGTYNEQFF
>NA|TRBV9|TRBJ2-1|NA
TGTGCCAGCAGCGTAGAAGGGACTGTTAACAATGAGCAGTTCTTC
CASSVEGTVNNEQFF
>once|TRBV9|TRBJ1-1|NA
TGTGCCAGCAGCCCCTCCCCCCGAGGGCAGGTCAGTGGTGAAGCTTTCTTT
CASSPSPRGQVSGEAFF
>NA|TRBV5-1|TRBJ1-4|TRBD1
TGCGCCAGCAGCTGGGGACAGGGTTCTAGAGAAAAACTGTTTTTT
CASSWGQGSREKLFF
>NA|TRBV19|TRBJ2-5|NA
TGTGCCAGTAGTATCGGTGTGCCGTACCAAGAGACCCAGTACTTC
CASSIGVPYQETQYF
>once|TRBV27|TRBJ1-6|NA
TGTGCCAGCAGGACTCGGGGGGGTATTTCCTATAATTCACCCCTCCACTTT
CASRTRGGISYNSPLHF
>NA|TRBV2|TRBJ2-3|TRBD2
TGTGCCAGCAGGGGGACTAGCGGGAGCGATACGCAGTATTTT
CASRGTSGSDTQYF
>NA|TRBV7-2|TRBJ2-2|TRBD2
TGTGCCAGCAGCTTTACTAGCGGGAGGATCGAGACCGGGGAGCTGTTTTTT
CASSFTSGRIETGELFF
>NA|TRBV7-6|TRBJ1-4|NA
TGTGCCAGCAGCAACACCGGGGGGACAACTAATGAAAAACTGTTTTTT
CASSNTGGTTNEKLFF
>NA|TRBV11-2|TRBJ1-2|TRBD1
TGTGCCAGCAGCTTAGCAGGGGGGATCTATGGCTACACCTTC
CASSLAGGIYGYTF
>NA|TRBV27|TRBJ2-1|TRBD2
TGTGCCAGCAGTTTTTCTAGCGGAGCTCCCAATGAGCAGTTCTTC
CASSFSSGAPNEQFF
>NA|TRBV20-1|TRBJ2-2|NA
TGCAGTGCTAGTCGGGGGAGCGACACCGGGGAGCTGTTTTTT
CSASRGSDTGELFF
>NA|TRBV28|TRBJ1-5|NA
TGTGCCAGCAGTTTATTCGTGGGGGGGGGTCAGCCCCAGCATTTT
CASSLFVGGGQPQHF
>NA|TRBV10-2|TRBJ2-1|TRBD2
TGCGCCAGCAGTGAGTCCGGGCTAGCGGGACGTGGTTCCTACAATGAGCAGTTCTTC
CASSESGLAGRGSYNEQFF
>NA|TRBV6-5|TRBJ2-7|TRBD1
TGTGCCAGCAGTAGGACAGGGGGCGCCTACGAGCAGTACTTC
CASSRTGGAYEQYF
>NA|TRBV4-1|TRBJ2-1|TRBD2
TGCGCCAGCAGCCAACAAGGGACTAGGGGAAATGAGCAGTTCTTC
CASSQQGTRGNEQFF
>few|TRBV11-2|TRBJ1-1|TRBD1
TGTGCCAGCAGCCCGTTGACAGGGAAGAACACTGAAGCTTTCTTT
CASSPLTGKNTEAFF
>NA|TRBV7-9|TRBJ1-1|TRBD1
TGTGCCACTCAAACCGGGACTTCAGGGGGCAACACTGAAGCTTTCTTT
CATQTGTSGGNTEAFF
>few|TRBV7-9|TRBJ1-5|NA
TGTGCCAGCAGCGCTTCGGTACAGCCCCAGCATTTT
CASSASVQPQHF
>NA|TRBV19|TRBJ2-2|TRBD1
TGTGCCATACAGGGGACAGGGGTGGGGGAGCTGTTTTTT
CAIQGTGVGELFF